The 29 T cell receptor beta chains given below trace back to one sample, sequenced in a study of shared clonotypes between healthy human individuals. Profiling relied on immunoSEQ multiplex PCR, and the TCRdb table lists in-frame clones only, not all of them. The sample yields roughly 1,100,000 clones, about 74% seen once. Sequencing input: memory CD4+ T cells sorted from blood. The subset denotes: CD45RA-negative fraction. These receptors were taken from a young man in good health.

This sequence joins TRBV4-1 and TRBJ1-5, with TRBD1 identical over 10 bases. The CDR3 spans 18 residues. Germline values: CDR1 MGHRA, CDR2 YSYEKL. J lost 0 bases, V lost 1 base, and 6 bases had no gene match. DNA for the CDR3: TGCGCCAGCAGCCAAGCAGGACAGGGGGGCTATAGCAATCAGCCCCAGCATTTT. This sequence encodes CASSQAGQGGYSNQPQHF.

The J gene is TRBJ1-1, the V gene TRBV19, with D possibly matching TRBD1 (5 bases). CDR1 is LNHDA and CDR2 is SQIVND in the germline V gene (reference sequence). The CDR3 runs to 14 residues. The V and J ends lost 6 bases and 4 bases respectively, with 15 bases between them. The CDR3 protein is CASSRLGQGTEAFF. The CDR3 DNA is TGTGCCAGTAGCCGATTGGGGCAGGGCACTGAAGCTTTCTTT.

The CDR3 nucleotides read TGTGCCAGCTCATTCCGACAGGGCCTCGGGGGGACTGAAGCTTTCTTT. Protein: CASSFRQGLGGTEAFF. The J gene is TRBJ1-1, the V gene TRBV18, with TRBD1 identical over 7 bases. CDR1 and CDR2 from the germline V gene are KGHSH and LQKENI. J gave up 5 bases and V 5 bases, and 14 bases lay outside the gene matches. CDR3 length: 16 residues.

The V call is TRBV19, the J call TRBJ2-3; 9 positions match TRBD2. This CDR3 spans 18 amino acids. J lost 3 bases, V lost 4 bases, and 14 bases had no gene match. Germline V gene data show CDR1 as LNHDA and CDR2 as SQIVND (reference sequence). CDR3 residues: CASSTPYSGRTITDTQYF. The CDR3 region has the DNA TGTGCCAGTAGTACCCCCTATAGCGGGAGAACTATAACAGATACGCAGTATTTT.

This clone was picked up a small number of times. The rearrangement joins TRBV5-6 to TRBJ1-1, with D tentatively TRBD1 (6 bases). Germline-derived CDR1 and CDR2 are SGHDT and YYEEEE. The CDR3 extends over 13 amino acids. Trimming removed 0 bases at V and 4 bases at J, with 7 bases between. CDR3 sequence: CASSLVQGTEAFF. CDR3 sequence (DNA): TGTGCCAGCAGCTTGGTACAGGGCACTGAAGCTTTCTTT.

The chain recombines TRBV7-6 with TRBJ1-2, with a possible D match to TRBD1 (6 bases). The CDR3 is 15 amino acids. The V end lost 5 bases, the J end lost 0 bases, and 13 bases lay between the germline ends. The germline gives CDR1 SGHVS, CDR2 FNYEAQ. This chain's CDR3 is CASSAEQGPNYGYTF. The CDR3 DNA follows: TGTGCCAGCAGCGCAGAACAGGGACCTAACTATGGCTACACCTTC.

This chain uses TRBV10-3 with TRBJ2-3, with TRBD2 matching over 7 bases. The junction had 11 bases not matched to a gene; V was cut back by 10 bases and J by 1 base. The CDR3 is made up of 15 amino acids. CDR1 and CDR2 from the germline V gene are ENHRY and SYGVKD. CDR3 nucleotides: TGTGCCACTAAAACAACTAGCGTAGGCACAGATACGCAGTATTTT. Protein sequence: CATKTTSVGTDTQYF.

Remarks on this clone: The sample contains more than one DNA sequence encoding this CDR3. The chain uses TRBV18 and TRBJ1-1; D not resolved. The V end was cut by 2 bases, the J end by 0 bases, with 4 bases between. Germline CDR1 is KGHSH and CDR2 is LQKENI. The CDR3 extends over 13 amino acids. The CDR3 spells CASSPRVNTEAFF. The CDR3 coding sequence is TGTGCCAGCTCACCAAGGGTGAACACTGAAGCTTTCTTT.

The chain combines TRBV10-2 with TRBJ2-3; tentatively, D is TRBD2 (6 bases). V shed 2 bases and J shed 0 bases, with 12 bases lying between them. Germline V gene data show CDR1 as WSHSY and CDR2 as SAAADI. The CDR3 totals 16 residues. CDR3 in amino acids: CASSEASALSTDTQYF. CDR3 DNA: TGCGCCAGCAGTGAGGCTAGCGCCCTAAGCACAGATACGCAGTATTTT.

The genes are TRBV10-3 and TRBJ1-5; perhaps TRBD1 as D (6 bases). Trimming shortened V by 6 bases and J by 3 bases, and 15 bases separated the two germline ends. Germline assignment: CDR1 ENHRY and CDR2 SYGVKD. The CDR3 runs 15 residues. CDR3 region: CAISDMGAVNQPQHF. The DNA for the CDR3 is TGTGCCATCAGCGACATGGGGGCAGTCAATCAGCCCCAGCATTTT.

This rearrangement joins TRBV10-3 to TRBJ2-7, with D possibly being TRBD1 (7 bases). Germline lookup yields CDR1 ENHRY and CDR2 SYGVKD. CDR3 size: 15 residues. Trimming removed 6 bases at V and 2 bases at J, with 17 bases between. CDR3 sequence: CAISPGGQSAYEQYF. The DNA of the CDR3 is TGTGCCATCAGCCCCGGGGGACAGTCGGCCTACGAGCAGTACTTC.

CDR3 bases: TGTGCCAGCACCGACCGACAGGGCTCCTACGAGCAGTACTTC. It specifies CASTDRQGSYEQYF. The gene calls are TRBV28 and TRBJ2-7; 7 nucleotides align to TRBD1. Looked up from germline, CDR1 is MDHEN and CDR2 is SYDVKM. Trimming removed 7 bases from V and 0 bases from J; junction bases left unmatched: 6. The CDR3 is made up of 14 amino acids.

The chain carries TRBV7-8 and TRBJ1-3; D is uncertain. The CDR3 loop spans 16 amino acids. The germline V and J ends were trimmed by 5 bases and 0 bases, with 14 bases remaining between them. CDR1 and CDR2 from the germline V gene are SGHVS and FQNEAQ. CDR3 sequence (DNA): TGTGCCAGCAGCCCCTACCCTCCCCGCTCTGGAAACACCATATATTTT. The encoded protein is CASSPYPPRSGNTIYF.

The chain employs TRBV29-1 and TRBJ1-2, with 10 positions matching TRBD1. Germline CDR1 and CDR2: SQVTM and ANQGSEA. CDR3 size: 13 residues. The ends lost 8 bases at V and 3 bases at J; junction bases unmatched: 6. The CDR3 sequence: CSIWGQGHYGYTF. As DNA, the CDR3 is TGCAGCATATGGGGACAGGGGCACTATGGCTACACCTTC.

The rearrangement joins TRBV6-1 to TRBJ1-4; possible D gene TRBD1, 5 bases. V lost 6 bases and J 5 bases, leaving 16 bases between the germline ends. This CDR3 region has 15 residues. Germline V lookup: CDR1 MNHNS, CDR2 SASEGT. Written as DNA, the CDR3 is TGTGCCAGCAGCTTCGAGTGGGGGAGGAATGAAAAACTGTTTTTT. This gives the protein CASSFEWGRNEKLFF.

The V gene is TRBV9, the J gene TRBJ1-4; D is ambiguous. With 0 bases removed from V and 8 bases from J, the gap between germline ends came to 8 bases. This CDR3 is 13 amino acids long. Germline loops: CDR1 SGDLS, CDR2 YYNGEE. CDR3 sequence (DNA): TGTGCCAGCAGCGTAGGCCCTGGCGAAAAACTGTTTTTT. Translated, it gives CASSVGPGEKLFF.

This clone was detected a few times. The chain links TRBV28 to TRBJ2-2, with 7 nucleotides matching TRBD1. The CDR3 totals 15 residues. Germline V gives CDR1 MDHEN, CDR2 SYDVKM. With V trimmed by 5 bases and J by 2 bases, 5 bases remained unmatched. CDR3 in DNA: TGTGCCAGCAGTACGGGACAGCCCAACACCGGGGAGCTGTTTTTT. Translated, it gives CASSTGQPNTGELFF. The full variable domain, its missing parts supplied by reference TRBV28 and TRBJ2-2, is DVKVTQSSRYLVKRTGEKVFLECVQDMDHENMFWYRQDPGLGLRLIYFSYDVKMKEKGDIPEGYSVSREKKERFSLILESASTNQTSMYLCASSTGQPNTGELFFGEGSRLTVL.

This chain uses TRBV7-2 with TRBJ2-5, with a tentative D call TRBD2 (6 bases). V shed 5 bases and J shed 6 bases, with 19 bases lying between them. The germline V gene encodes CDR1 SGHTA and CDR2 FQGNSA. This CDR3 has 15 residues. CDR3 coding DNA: TGTGCCAGCAGCCCCGGCGGTGCGGGGAAAAAGACCCAGTACTTC. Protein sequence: CASSPGGAGKKTQYF.

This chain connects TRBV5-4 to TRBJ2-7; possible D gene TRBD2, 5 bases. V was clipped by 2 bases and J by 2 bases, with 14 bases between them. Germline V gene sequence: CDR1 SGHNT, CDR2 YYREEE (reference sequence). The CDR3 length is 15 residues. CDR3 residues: CASSFSGSPPYEQYF. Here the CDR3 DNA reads TGTGCCAGCAGCTTCAGCGGATCCCCCCCCTACGAGCAGTACTTC.

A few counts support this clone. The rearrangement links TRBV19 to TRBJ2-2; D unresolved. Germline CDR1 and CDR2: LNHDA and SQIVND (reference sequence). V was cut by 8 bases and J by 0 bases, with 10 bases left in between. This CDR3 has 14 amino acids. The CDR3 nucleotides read TGTGCCAGTTCTAGGGTTTCGAACACCGGGGAGCTGTTTTTT. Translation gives CASSRVSNTGELFF. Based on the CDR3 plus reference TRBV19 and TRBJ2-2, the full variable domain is DGGITQSPKYLFRKEGQNVTLSCEQNLNHDAMYWYRQDPGQGLRLIYYSQIVNDFQKGDIAEGYSVSREKKESFPLTVTSAQKNPTAFYLCASSRVSNTGELFFGEGSRLTVL.

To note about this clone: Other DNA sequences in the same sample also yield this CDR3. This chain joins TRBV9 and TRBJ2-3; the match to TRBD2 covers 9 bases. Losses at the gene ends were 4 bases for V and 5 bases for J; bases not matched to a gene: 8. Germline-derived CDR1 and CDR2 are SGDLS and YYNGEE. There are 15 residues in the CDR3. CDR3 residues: CASSPPGLARDTQYF. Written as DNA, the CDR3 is TGTGCCAGCAGCCCCCCGGGACTAGCAAGAGATACGCAGTATTTT.

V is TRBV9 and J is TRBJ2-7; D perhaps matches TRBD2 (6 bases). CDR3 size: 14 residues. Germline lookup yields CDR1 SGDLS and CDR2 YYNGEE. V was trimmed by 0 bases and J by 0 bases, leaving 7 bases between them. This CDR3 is CASSVEGLSYEQYF. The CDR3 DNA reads TGTGCCAGCAGCGTAGAGGGACTCTCCTACGAGCAGTACTTC.

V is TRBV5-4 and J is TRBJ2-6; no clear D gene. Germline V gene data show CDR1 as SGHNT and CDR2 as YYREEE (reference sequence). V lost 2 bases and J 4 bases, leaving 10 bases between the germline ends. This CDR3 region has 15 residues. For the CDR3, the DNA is TGTGCCAGCAGCTTCTCCAGGAACGGGGCCAACGTCCTGACTTTC. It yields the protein CASSFSRNGANVLTF.

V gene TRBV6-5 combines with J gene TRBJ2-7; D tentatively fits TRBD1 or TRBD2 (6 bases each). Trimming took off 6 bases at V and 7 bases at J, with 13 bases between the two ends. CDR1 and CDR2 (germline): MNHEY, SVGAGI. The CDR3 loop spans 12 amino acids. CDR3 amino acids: CASSRQGGEQYF. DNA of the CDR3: TGTGCCAGCAGCCGTCAAGGGGGGGAGCAGTACTTC.

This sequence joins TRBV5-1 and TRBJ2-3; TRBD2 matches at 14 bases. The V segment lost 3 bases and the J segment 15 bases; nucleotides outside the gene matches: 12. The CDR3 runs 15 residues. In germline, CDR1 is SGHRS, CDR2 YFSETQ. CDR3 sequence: CASSSKAGTSGSQYF. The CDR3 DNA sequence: TGCGCCAGCAGCTCTAAAGCTGGGACTAGCGGGAGTCAATATTTT.

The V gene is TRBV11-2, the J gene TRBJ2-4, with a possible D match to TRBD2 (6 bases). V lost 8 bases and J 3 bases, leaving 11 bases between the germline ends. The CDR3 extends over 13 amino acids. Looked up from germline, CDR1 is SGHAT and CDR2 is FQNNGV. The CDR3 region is CASRELGKNIQYF. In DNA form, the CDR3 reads TGTGCCAGCCGGGAGCTCGGCAAAAACATTCAGTACTTC.

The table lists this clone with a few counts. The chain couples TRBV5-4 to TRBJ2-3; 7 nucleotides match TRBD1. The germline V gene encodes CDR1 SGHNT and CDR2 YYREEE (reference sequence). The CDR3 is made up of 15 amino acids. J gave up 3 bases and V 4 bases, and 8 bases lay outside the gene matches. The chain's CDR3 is CASSEGAWGTDTQYF. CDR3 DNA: TGTGCCAGCAGCGAGGGGGCGTGGGGGACAGATACGCAGTATTTT.

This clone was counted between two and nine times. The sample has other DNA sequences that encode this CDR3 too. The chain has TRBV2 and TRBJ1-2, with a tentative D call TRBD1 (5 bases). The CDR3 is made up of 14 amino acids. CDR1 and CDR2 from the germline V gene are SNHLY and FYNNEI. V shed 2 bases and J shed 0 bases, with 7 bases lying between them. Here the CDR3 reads CASSEQGSNYGYTF. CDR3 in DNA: TGTGCCAGCAGTGAACAGGGTTCTAACTATGGCTACACCTTC.

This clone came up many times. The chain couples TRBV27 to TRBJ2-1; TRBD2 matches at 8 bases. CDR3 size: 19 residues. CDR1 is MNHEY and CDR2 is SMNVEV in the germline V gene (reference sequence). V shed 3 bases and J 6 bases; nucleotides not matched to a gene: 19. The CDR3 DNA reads TGTGCCAGCAGTTTCACCCAATCCCTACTAGCGGCCAAGCGCAATGAGCAGTTCTTC. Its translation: CASSFTQSLLAAKRNEQFF.